The entry below describes one T cell receptor (beta chain). The sample originates from a study of blood T cell repertoires in COVID-19. For the study at large: PBMCs, B-cell-depleted T cells, or T cells provided the cDNA or gDNA that made up the material.

This table comes from immunoSEQ multiplex PCR, and its TCRdb copy is limited to in-frame clones, with some not included. Of about 200,000 clones listed, around 86% are singletons. The CDR3 spans 15 residues. V shed 0 bases and J 6 bases; nucleotides not matched to a gene: 5. The V gene's germline CDR1 is LGHNA and CDR2 YSLEER. The TCR sequence derives from a woman aged 45-60 years with COVID-19, enrolled during active disease. This rearrangement joins TRBV4-3 to TRBJ1-5; 7 nucleotides agree with TRBD1. The sample comprised peripheral blood. CDR3 amino acids: CASSQEPQGVQPQHF. In nucleotides, the CDR3 is TGCGCCAGCAGCCAAGAGCCGCAGGGGGTTCAGCCCCAGCATTTT.